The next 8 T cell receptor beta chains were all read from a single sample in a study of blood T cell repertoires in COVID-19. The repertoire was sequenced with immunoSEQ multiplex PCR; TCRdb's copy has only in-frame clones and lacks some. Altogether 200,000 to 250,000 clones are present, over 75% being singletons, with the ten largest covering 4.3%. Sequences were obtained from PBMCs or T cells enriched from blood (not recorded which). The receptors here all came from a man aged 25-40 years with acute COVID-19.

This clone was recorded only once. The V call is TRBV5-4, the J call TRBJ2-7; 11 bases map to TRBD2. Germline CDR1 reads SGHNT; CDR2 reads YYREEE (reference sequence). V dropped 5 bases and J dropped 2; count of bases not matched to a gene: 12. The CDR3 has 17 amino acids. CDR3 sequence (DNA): TGTGCCAGCAGTAACGCCGGACTAGCGGGCATAACCTACGAGCAGTACTTC. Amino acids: CASSNAGLAGITYEQYF.

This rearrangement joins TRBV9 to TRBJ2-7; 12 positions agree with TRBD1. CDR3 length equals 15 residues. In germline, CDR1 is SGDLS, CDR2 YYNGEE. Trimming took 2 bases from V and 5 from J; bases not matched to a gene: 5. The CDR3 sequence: CASSVRGTGGNEQYF. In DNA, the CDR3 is TGTGCCAGCAGCGTGCGAGGGACAGGGGGCAACGAGCAGTACTTC.

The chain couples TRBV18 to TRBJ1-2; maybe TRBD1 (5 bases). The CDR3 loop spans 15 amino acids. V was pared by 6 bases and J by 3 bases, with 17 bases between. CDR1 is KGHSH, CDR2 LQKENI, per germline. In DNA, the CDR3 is TGTGCCAGCTCCCCCCGTGACAGATCCGACTATGGCTACACCTTC. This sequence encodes CASSPRDRSDYGYTF.

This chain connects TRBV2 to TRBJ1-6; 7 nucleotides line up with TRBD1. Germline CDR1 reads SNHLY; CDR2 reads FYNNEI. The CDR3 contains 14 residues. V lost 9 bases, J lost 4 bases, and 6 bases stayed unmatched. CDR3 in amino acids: CASDRADYNSPLHF. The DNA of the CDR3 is TGTGCCAGTGACAGGGCCGATTATAATTCACCCCTCCACTTT.

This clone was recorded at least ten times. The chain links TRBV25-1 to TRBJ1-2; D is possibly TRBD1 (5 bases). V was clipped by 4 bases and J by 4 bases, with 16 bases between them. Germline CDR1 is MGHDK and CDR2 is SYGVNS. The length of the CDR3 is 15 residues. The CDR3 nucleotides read TGTGCCAGCAGTGTATCAGGGAGGCTTGGCTATGGCTACACCTTC. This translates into CASSVSGRLGYGYTF.

CDR3 nucleotides: TGCAGCGTTGGTGTCGGGGGAGGTTACAATGAGCAGTTCTTC. Translating gives CSVGVGGGYNEQFF. This chain connects TRBV29-1 to TRBJ2-1; D might be TRBD2 (6 bases). The length of the CDR3 is 14 residues. Germline V CDR1 and CDR2: SQVTM, ANQGSEA. Trimming removed 4 bases from V and 4 bases from J, with 14 bases in between.

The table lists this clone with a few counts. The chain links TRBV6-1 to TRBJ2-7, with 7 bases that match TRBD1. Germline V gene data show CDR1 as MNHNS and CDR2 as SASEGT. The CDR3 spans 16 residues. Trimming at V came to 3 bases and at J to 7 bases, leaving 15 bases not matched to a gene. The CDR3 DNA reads TGTGCCAGCAGTGAGCACACAGGGGCCGTACCTCTAGAGCAGTACTTC. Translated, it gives CASSEHTGAVPLEQYF.

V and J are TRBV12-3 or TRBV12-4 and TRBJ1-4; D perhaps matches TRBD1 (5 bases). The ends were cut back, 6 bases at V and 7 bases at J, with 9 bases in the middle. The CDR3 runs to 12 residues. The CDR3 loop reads CASRWGGEKLFF. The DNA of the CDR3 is TGTGCCAGCAGGTGGGGGGGTGAAAAACTGTTTTTT.